The next 22 T cell receptor beta chains were all read from a single sample in a study of quantifying T cell responses using KT2 cells (dated by TCRdb to the late 2010s). Background for the entire study: RNA was DNase-treated and reverse transcribed with TCR alpha and beta constant-region primers, mostly using SuperScript III.

The library was produced with UMI-ligation and nested PCR. The sequencer listed for this sample is Illumina MiSeq. A single-stranded oligonucleotide carrying the Illumina SP2 sequence and a UMI was ligated to the cDNA 3' end using T4 RNA ligase 1. PCR1 ran around 4 cycles (98°C 15 s, 69°C 30 s, 72°C 40 s); the beta primer was an equimolar mix of RC1.1 and RC1.2 covering TRBC1 and TRBC2. Using fastp trimming at Q25 and MiXCR clonotype assembly, TCRdb reanalyzed the public sequencing data and kept in-frame beta chains. Rows with a matching CDR3 protein are joined into one entry that keeps the most common DNA and genes. This sample gives 25,000 to 40,000 distinct CDR3 sequences in total; under 13% of them show up just once. The ten largest clones add up to around 9.8% of the sample. Sequencing input: PBMCs spiked with cells of the T cell clone KT2. These receptors were obtained from a human donor.

The V call is TRBV14, the J call TRBJ1-1; D perhaps matches TRBD1 (5 bases). V lost 4 bases, J lost 4 bases, and 13 bases lay in between. The CDR3 is 14 residues long. The germline V gene encodes CDR1 SGHDN and CDR2 FVKESK. CDR3 DNA sequence: TGTGCCAGCAGCCGGGGGGTTGGTAGCACTGAAGCTTTCTTT. The encoded protein is CASSRGVGSTEAFF.

The chain joins TRBV4-1 to TRBJ1-2; D perhaps matches TRBD1 (5 bases). The CDR3 is 15 residues long. Trimming took off 0 bases at V and 5 bases at J, with 13 bases between the two ends. Per germline, CDR1 MGHRA and CDR2 YSYEKL. CDR3 DNA sequence: TGCGCCAGCAGCCAAGAAACCGGGACCGTATATGGCTACACCTTC. This translates into CASSQETGTVYGYTF.

The chain combines TRBV7-3 with TRBJ2-3; D gene unclear. Trimming removed 2 bases from V and 3 bases from J, with 12 bases in between. CDR1 is SGHTA and CDR2 is FQGTGA in the germline V gene. The CDR3 length is 15 residues. CDR3 bases: TGTGCCAGCAGCTTATTCGTACAGCAGACAGATACGCAGTATTTT. Amino acids: CASSLFVQQTDTQYF.

This clonotype appeared a few times. V is TRBV6-2 or TRBV6-3 and J is TRBJ1-2; D unresolved. The CDR3 covers 15 residues. The germline V gene encodes CDR1 MNHEY and CDR2 SVGEGT. The V and J ends lost 5 bases and 4 bases respectively, with 17 bases between them. This CDR3 is CASSPPAPGPYGYTF. In DNA, the CDR3 is TGTGCCAGCAGTCCCCCTGCCCCAGGACCCTATGGCTACACCTTC.

The rearrangement uses TRBV20-1 and TRBJ2-1; 9 bases line up with TRBD2. The V and J ends lost 6 bases and 0 bases, in that order; junction bases with no gene match: 6. Germline loops: CDR1 DFQATT, CDR2 SNEGSKA (reference sequence). The length of the CDR3 is 15 residues. The CDR3 sequence: CSAGSGRPSYNEQFF. The CDR3 DNA is TGCAGTGCAGGTAGCGGGAGACCCTCCTACAATGAGCAGTTCTTC.

This clonotype was recorded a few times. The chain links TRBV13 to TRBJ2-1; D not certain. The germline CDR1 and CDR2 sequences are PRHDT and FYEKMQ (reference sequence). This CDR3 is built from 15 residues. V was trimmed by 0 bases and J by 0 bases, leaving 6 bases between them. The chain's CDR3 is CASSLGSSSYNEQFF. CDR3 nucleotide sequence: TGTGCCAGCAGCTTAGGTTCGAGCTCCTACAATGAGCAGTTCTTC. Looking up the rest from reference TRBV13 and TRBJ2-1 gives the full variable domain: AAGVIQSPRHLIKEKRETATLKCYPIPRHDTVYWYQQGPGQDPQFLISFYEKMQSDKGSIPDRFSAQQFSDYHSELNMSSLELGDSALYFCASSLGSSSYNEQFFGPGTRLTVL.

This clonotype qualifies as medium-sized (0.01 to 0.1%). This chain uses TRBV15 with TRBJ2-7, with 9 bases identical to TRBD1. CDR1 and CDR2 (germline): LNHNV, YYDKDF (reference sequence). The CDR3 is made up of 14 amino acids. Losses at the gene ends were 5 bases for V and 2 bases for J; bases not matched to a gene: 4. For the CDR3, the DNA is TGTGCCACCAGCGGGGACAGGGAACCCTACGAGCAGTACTTC. It yields the protein CATSGDREPYEQYF.

This clonotype showed up many times. The chain joins TRBV12-3 or TRBV12-4 to TRBJ2-5; the D is unclear. The CDR3 covers 15 residues. V gave up 1 base and J gave up 0 bases, with 9 bases separating them. The CDR3 bases are TGTGCCAGCAGTTTAGGCGGATCGTACCAAGAGACCCAGTACTTC. Encoded protein: CASSLGGSYQETQYF.

The J gene is TRBJ1-5, the V gene TRBV7-2; D perhaps matches TRBD1 (5 bases). CDR1 and CDR2 (germline): SGHTA, FQGNSA. Trimming left V 5 bases short and J 0 bases short, with 11 bases between. The CDR3 extends over 15 amino acids. For the CDR3, the DNA is TGTGCCAGCAGCAGAACAGGTTATAGCAATCAGCCCCAGCATTTT. Residues: CASSRTGYSNQPQHF.

This clonotype was recorded many times. V gene TRBV7-9 combines with J gene TRBJ2-3; D may be TRBD1 (5 bases). The CDR3 runs 13 residues. Germline lookup yields CDR1 SEHNR and CDR2 FQNEAQ (reference sequence). Trimming cost V 6 bases and J 4 bases, with 11 bases left between them. DNA of the CDR3: TGTGCCAGCAGTCCCAAGGGGCCAGATACGCAGTATTTT. It specifies CASSPKGPDTQYF.

Ten or more counts support this clonotype. The chain combines TRBV6-5 with TRBJ2-1; TRBD2 might be the D (6 bases). V lost 4 bases to trimming and J lost 10 bases, with 20 bases between them. The CDR3 has 15 residues. Germline CDR1 MNHEY, CDR2 SVGAGI. In nucleotides, the CDR3 is TGTGCCAGCAGTTCCCCCGGGAGAGCAAGTAACGAGCAGTTCTTC. This sequence encodes CASSSPGRASNEQFF.

The table lists this clonotype with many counts. The chain employs TRBV7-9 and TRBJ2-1, with TRBD2 identical over 7 bases. CDR3 length: 14 amino acids. Trimming removed 5 bases from V and 10 bases from J; junction bases left unmatched: 11. CDR1 and CDR2 from the germline V gene are SEHNR and FQNEAQ (reference sequence). CDR3 DNA: TGTGCCAGCAGCCCCGAGGCGACTAGCAGGGAGCAGTTCTTC. Its translation: CASSPEATSREQFF.

The chain has TRBV19 and TRBJ1-5, with D possibly being TRBD1 (6 bases). With 3 bases removed from V and 0 bases from J, the gap between germline ends came to 9 bases. The CDR3 consists of 15 residues. Germline assignment: CDR1 LNHDA and CDR2 SQIVND (reference sequence). CDR3 region: CASSMTGGSNQPQHF. The CDR3 nucleotides are TGTGCCAGTAGTATGACAGGTGGTAGCAATCAGCCCCAGCATTTT.

The rearrangement links TRBV5-1 to TRBJ2-7; D is ambiguous. V lost 1 base, J lost 3 bases, and 11 bases lay in between. Germline-derived CDR1 and CDR2 are SGHRS and YFSETQ. The CDR3 covers 14 residues. The CDR3 DNA is TGCGCCAGCAGCTTGTGGGGTCCGCTCTACGAGCAGTACTTC. This sequence encodes CASSLWGPLYEQYF.

Only a few counts were recorded for this clonotype. CDR3 sequence: CASSLNPSSYEQYF. For the CDR3, the DNA is TGTGCCAGCAGCTTAAATCCCTCTTCCTACGAGCAGTACTTC. This chain joins TRBV11-3 and TRBJ2-7; no reliable D call. The V and J ends lost 2 bases and 1 base respectively, with 9 bases between them. The CDR3 totals 14 residues. Germline values: CDR1 SGHNT, CDR2 YENEEA.

This clonotype was observed many times. This chain's CDR3 is CSAQGPDSPLHF. CDR3 coding DNA: TGCAGTGCTCAGGGGCCCGATTCACCCCTCCACTTT. The V gene is TRBV20-1, the J gene TRBJ1-6; tentative D call: TRBD1 (6 bases). V was shortened by 5 bases and J by 8 bases, with 10 bases between the two germline ends. The CDR3 is made up of 12 amino acids. CDR1 is DFQATT and CDR2 is SNEGSKA in the germline V gene (reference sequence).

Only a few counts were recorded for this clonotype. The V call is TRBV15, the J call TRBJ2-3; tentatively, D is TRBD2 (6 bases). Trimming removed 0 bases at V and 6 bases at J, with 13 bases between. The CDR3 has 15 residues. Germline V lookup: CDR1 LNHNV, CDR2 YYDKDF (reference sequence). CDR3 sequence reads: CATSRDGGTKDTQYF. CDR3 DNA: TGTGCCACCAGCAGAGATGGCGGGACGAAGGATACGCAGTATTTT.

Only a few counts were recorded for this clonotype. V is TRBV30 and J is TRBJ2-7, with 7 bases aligning to TRBD2. Trimming removed 1 base from V and 2 bases from J; junction bases left unmatched: 5. Per the germline V gene, CDR1 is GTSNPN and CDR2 is SVGIG (reference sequence). This CDR3 contains 14 residues. CDR3 nucleotides: TGTGCCTGGAGTGACAGCGGGACCCCCTACGAGCAGTACTTC. Its translation is CAWSDSGTPYEQYF.

This clonotype was seen more than once but under ten times. CDR3 in amino acids: CAISVRSMLAGGREQYF. CDR3 bases: TGTGCCATCAGTGTCAGGTCGATGCTAGCGGGAGGACGCGAGCAGTACTTC. J is TRBJ2-7 and V is TRBV10-3, with 11 positions matching TRBD2. The CDR3 contains 17 residues. The germline gives CDR1 ENHRY, CDR2 SYGVKD. V gave up 4 bases and J gave up 6 bases; unmatched junction bases: 14.

This chain uses TRBV7-8 with TRBJ1-1, with unresolved D. This CDR3 is 11 amino acids long. Trimming removed 1 base at V and 10 bases at J, with 7 bases between. Germline loops: CDR1 SGHVS, CDR2 FQNEAQ. The CDR3 here is CASSLGGSAFF. The CDR3 bases are TGTGCCAGCAGCTTAGGAGGTTCAGCTTTCTTT.

The chain couples TRBV4-3 to TRBJ1-4, with D maybe TRBD1 (5 bases). The CDR3 extends over 13 amino acids. V lost 3 bases and J 8 bases, leaving 10 bases between the germline ends. Germline-derived CDR1 and CDR2 are LGHNA and YSLEER. CDR3 residues: CASSQLDSEKLFF. The CDR3 DNA reads TGCGCCAGCAGCCAGTTAGACAGCGAAAAACTGTTTTTT.

Ten or more counts support this clonotype. V and J are TRBV5-1 and TRBJ2-1, with 11 bases lining up with TRBD2. Trimming cost V 6 bases and J 5 bases; bases outside gene matches: 4. CDR3 length equals 14 residues. Germline-derived CDR1 and CDR2 are SGHRS and YFSETQ. CDR3 sequence reads: CASTTTSGNNEQFF. In nucleotides, the CDR3 is TGCGCCAGCACCACGACTAGCGGGAACAATGAGCAGTTCTTC.